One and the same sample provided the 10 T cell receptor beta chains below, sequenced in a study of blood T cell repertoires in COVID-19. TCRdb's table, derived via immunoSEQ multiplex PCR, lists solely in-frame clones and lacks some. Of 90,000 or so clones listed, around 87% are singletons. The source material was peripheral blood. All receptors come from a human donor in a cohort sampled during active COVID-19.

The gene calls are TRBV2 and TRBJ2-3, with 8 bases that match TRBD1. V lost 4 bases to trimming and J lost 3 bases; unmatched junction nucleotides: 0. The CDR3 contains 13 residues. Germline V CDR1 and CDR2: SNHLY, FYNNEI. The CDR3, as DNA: TGTGCCAGCAGTGGGACAGGGACAGATACGCAGTATTTT. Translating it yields CASSGTGTDTQYF.

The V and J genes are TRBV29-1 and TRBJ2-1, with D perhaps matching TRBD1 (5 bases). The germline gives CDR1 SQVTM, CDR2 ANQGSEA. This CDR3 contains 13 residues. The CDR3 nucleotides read TGCACCCCAAGGGGCAGGGATTGGAATGAGCAGTTCTTC. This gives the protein CTPRGRDWNEQFF.

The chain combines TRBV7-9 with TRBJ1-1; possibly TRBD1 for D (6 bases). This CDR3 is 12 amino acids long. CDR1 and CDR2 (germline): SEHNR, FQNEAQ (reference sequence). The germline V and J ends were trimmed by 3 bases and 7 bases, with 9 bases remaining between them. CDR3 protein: CASSLPRGEAFF. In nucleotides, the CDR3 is TGTGCCAGCAGCTTGCCCAGGGGTGAAGCTTTCTTT.

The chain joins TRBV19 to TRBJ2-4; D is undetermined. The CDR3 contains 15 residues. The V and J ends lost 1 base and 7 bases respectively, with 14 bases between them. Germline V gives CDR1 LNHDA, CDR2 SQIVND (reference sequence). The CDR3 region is CASSIAPAVVNIQYF. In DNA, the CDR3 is TGTGCCAGTAGTATAGCTCCCGCGGTAGTGAACATTCAGTACTTC.

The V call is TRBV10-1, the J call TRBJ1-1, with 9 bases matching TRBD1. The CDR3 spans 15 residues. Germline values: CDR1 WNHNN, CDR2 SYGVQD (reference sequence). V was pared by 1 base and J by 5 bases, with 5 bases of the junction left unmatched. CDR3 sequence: CASSELQGAGTEAFF. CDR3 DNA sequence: TGCGCCAGCAGTGAGTTACAGGGGGCCGGGACTGAAGCTTTCTTT.

CDR3 sequence: CASSTTGGMETQYF. Here the CDR3 DNA reads TGTGCCAGCAGCACAACAGGGGGGATGGAGACCCAGTACTTC. J is TRBJ2-5 and V is TRBV5-4; 8 nucleotides agree with TRBD1. The CDR3 has 14 amino acids. Germline CDR1 reads SGHNT; CDR2 reads YYREEE (reference sequence). V dropped 4 bases and J dropped 5; count of bases not matched to a gene: 7.

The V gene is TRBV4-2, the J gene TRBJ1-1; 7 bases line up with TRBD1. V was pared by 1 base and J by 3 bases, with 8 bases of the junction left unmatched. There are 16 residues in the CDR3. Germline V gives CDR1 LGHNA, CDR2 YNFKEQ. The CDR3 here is CASSQAPQGRDTEAFF. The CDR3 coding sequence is TGTGCCAGCAGCCAAGCCCCACAGGGGCGGGACACTGAAGCTTTCTTT.

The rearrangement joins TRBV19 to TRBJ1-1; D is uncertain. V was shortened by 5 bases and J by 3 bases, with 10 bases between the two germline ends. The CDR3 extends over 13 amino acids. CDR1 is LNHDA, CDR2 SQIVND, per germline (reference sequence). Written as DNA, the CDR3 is TGTGCCAGTAGTTGGGCAGTTGACACTGAAGCTTTCTTT. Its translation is CASSWAVDTEAFF.

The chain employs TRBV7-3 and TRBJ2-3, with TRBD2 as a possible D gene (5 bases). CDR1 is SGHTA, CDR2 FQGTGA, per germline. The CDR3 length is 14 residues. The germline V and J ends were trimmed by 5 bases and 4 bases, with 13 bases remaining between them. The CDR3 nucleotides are TGTGCCAGCAGCCCCACGGCTAGCCCAGATACGCAGTATTTT. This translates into CASSPTASPDTQYF. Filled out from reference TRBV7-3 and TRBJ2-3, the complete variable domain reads GAGVSQTPSNKVTEKGKYVELRCDPISGHTALYWYRQSLGQGPEFLIYFQGTGAADDSGLPNDRFFAVRPEGSVSTLKIQRTERGDSAVYLCASSPTASPDTQYFGPGTRLTVL.

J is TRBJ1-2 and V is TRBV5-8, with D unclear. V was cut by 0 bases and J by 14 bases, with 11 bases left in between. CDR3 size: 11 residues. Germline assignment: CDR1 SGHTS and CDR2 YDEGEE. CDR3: CASSLAGEGTF. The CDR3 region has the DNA TGTGCCAGCAGCTTGGCTGGGGAGGGTACCTTC.